This T cell receptor (beta chain) is drawn from a study of chemoradiotherapy in HPV16-positive cancers. Data came from immunoSEQ multiplex PCR; TCRdb stores just in-frame clones and leaves some out. The repertoire has thousands of clones, 70% to 85% of them found once; the top ten carry roughly 10%. The CDR3 runs to 13 residues. V gave up 0 bases and J gave up 6 bases, with 8 bases separating them. Germline V gene lookup returns CDR1 MGHRA and CDR2 YSYEKL. The rearrangement links TRBV4-1 to TRBJ1-1; D possibly corresponds to TRBD1 (5 bases). The sample here was tumor tissue, taken from a patient who underwent chemoradiotherapy. The source of this sequence is a human donor with HPV-associated anogenital cancer. As DNA, the CDR3 is TGCGCCAGCAGCCAAGAGATAGGGGCTGAAGCTTTCTTT. Amino acids: CASSQEIGAEAFF.